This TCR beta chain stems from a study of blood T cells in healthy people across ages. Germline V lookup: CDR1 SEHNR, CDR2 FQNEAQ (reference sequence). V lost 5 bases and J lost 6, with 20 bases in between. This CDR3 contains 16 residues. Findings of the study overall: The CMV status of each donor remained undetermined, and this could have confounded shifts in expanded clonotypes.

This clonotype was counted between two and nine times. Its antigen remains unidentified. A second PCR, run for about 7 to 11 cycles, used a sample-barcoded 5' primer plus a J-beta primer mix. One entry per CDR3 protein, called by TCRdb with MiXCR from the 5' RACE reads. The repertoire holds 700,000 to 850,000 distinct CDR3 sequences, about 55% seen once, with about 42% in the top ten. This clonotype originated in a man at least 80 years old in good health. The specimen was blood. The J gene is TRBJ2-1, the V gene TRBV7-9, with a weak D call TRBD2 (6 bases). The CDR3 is CASSPVRRGIINEQFF. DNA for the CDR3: TGTGCCAGCAGCCCTGTGCGACGGGGGATTATCAATGAGCAGTTCTTC.